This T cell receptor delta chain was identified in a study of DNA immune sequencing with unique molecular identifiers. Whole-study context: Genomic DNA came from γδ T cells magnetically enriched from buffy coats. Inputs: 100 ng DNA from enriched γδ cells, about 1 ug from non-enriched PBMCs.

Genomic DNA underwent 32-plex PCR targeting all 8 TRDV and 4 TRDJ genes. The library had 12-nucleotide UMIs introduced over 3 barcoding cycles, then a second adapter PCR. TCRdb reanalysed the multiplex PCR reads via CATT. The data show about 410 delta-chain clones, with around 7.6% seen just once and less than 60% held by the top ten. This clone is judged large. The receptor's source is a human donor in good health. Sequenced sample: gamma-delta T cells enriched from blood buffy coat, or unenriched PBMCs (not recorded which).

The CDR3 nucleotides read TGTGCCTGTGACCCTTTACTGGGGGACAACGCATCTTGGGACACCCGACAGATGTTTTTC. It translates to CACDPLLGDNASWDTRQMFF. The rearrangement links TRDV2 to TRDJ3; 9 positions match TRDD3. This CDR3 region has 20 residues. Germline V lookup: CDR1 GEAIGNYY, CDR2 EKD. The trim removed 3 bases at V and 4 bases at J, leaving 15 bases unmatched.